This record looks at one TCR beta chain sequence and its context. The repertoire was sequenced with immunoSEQ multiplex PCR; TCRdb's copy has only in-frame clones and lacks some. In the table there are fewer than 200,000 clones, approximately 84% of which are singletons. This sample was included in a study of blood T cell repertoires in COVID-19. The overall study: PBMCs, B-cell-depleted T cells, or T cells provided the cDNA or gDNA that made up the material.

It was during active infection that Seattle patients were enrolled and then longitudinally followed. CDR3 length: 11 residues. From germline, CDR1 is LNHDA and CDR2 SQIVND (reference sequence). V was clipped by 7 bases and J by 9 bases; unmatched bases: 3. The V gene is TRBV19, the J gene TRBJ2-7, with 10 bases that match TRBD1. Specimen: peripheral blood. The sequence was obtained from a woman older than 75 with COVID-19, enrolled during active disease. This CDR3 is CASTTGGLQYF. The CDR3 DNA sequence: TGTGCCAGTACGACAGGGGGCCTGCAGTACTTC.